Shown below are 26 T cell receptor beta chains from a single sample sequenced in a study of cytomegalovirus exposure and HLA in healthy donors. Researchers ran the PCR with 60 Vbeta and 13 Jbeta primers. Clones were sequenced by immunoSEQ multiplex PCR, and TCRdb holds only the in-frame ones, with some missing. Seen here are around 190,000 clones, roughly 80% observed once, and the top ten hold approximately 3.1%. The sample taken for sequencing was PBMCs. These receptors were obtained from a woman younger than 45 in good health and CMV-seropositive.

V usage is TRBV5-1 and J usage is TRBJ2-7; TRBD2 matches 10 bases. This CDR3 region has 17 residues. CDR1 and CDR2 from the germline V gene are SGHRS and YFSETQ. Trimming took 1 base from V and 6 from J; bases not matched to a gene: 13. The CDR3 loop is CASSLLLAGDHGGEQYF. The CDR3 DNA follows: TGCGCCAGCAGCTTGTTGCTAGCGGGAGACCATGGGGGCGAGCAGTACTTC.

The chain combines TRBV5-1 with TRBJ2-7, with D unclear. Trimming pared 1 base from V and 1 base from J, leaving 6 bases between. The CDR3 covers 13 residues. Germline CDR1 is SGHRS and CDR2 is YFSETQ. CDR3 in amino acids: CASSLSASYEQYF. For the CDR3, the DNA is TGCGCCAGCAGCTTGAGCGCTTCCTACGAGCAGTACTTC.

The genes are TRBV5-1 and TRBJ2-7, with 7 bases aligning to TRBD1. In germline, CDR1 is SGHRS, CDR2 YFSETQ. The CDR3 has 14 amino acids. The J segment lost 4 bases and the V segment lost 1 base, leaving 5 bases of the junction unmatched. In DNA, the CDR3 is TGCGCCAGCAGCTTGAGGGACAGTGGGTACGAGCAGTACTTC. It is translated as CASSLRDSGYEQYF.

V and J are TRBV4-1 and TRBJ1-3, with unresolved D. Trimming left V 3 bases short and J 2 bases short, with 8 bases between. The CDR3 covers 14 residues. Looked up from germline, CDR1 is MGHRA and CDR2 is YSYEKL. The CDR3 bases are TGCGCCAGCAGCCAGCCGGGGACTGGAAACACCATATATTTT. Its protein product is CASSQPGTGNTIYF.

This clone was recorded a few times. J is TRBJ1-1 and V is TRBV5-1; tentatively, D is TRBD1 (5 bases). CDR3 length equals 13 residues. V lost 0 bases and J lost 7, with 10 bases in between. Germline CDR1 reads SGHRS; CDR2 reads YFSETQ. In DNA, the CDR3 is TGCGCCAGCAGCTTGGGTCAGGGCCTTGAAGCTTTCTTT. The encoded protein is CASSLGQGLEAFF.

The V and J genes are TRBV10-1 and TRBJ1-2; 10 bases align to TRBD1. The germline V gene has CDR1 WNHNN and CDR2 SYGVQD (reference sequence). After removal of 0 bases from V and 5 bases from J, the junction contained 3 bases not matched to a gene. The CDR3 contains 15 residues. The CDR3 bases are TGCGCCAGCAGTGAGTCGGGACAGGGGCATTATGGCTACACCTTC. Protein sequence: CASSESGQGHYGYTF.

This clone was seen a handful of times. This chain joins TRBV9 and TRBJ2-5; D not certain. Trimming left V 2 bases short and J 5 bases short, with 10 bases between. The CDR3 is 13 residues long. The germline gives CDR1 SGDLS, CDR2 YYNGEE. The CDR3 nucleotides read TGTGCCAGCAGCGTGATCCCCGGTGAGACCCAGTACTTC. Its protein product is CASSVIPGETQYF.

The gene calls are TRBV19 and TRBJ1-1; D might be TRBD1 (5 bases). Germline CDR1 reads LNHDA; CDR2 reads SQIVND (reference sequence). This CDR3 region has 14 residues. V lost 5 bases to trimming and J lost 5 bases, with 15 bases between them. In DNA form, the CDR3 reads TGTGCCAGTAGTCCGCCGACGGGGGGGACTGAAGCTTTCTTT. Protein: CASSPPTGGTEAFF.

This chain uses TRBV19 with TRBJ2-3; TRBD2 is a possible D gene (6 bases). The germline V gene encodes CDR1 LNHDA and CDR2 SQIVND (reference sequence). Deletions cut 3 bases from V and 0 bases from J, with 13 bases between. The CDR3 runs to 16 residues. CDR3 region: CASSISWAGSTDTQYF. The CDR3 coding sequence is TGTGCCAGTAGTATCAGTTGGGCGGGAAGCACAGATACGCAGTATTTT.

The chain combines TRBV29-1 with TRBJ2-7; no reliable D call. Trimming pared 5 bases from V and 3 bases from J, leaving 14 bases between. CDR1 and CDR2 (germline): SQVTM, ANQGSEA. This CDR3 spans 13 amino acids. The CDR3 loop is CSVLSGSDYEQYF. In DNA, the CDR3 is TGCAGCGTTCTATCAGGATCTGACTACGAGCAGTACTTC.

Here the CDR3 reads CASSLGSSGPYEQYF. In DNA, the CDR3 is TGCGCCAGCAGCTTGGGGTCTAGCGGTCCCTACGAGCAGTACTTC. The chain uses TRBV5-1 and TRBJ2-7; 7 bases are a match to TRBD2. This CDR3 region has 15 residues. Per the germline V gene, CDR1 is SGHRS and CDR2 is YFSETQ. With 0 bases clipped from V and 2 bases from J, the junction kept 5 bases outside the gene matches.

Comment on this clone: The identical CDR3 is also encoded by other nucleotide sequences in the sample. The V call is TRBV5-1, the J call TRBJ2-7; 9 nucleotides align to TRBD1. The CDR3 consists of 14 residues. V shed 0 bases, J shed 3 bases, and the junction held 1 base outside the gene matches. CDR1 and CDR2 (germline): SGHRS, YFSETQ. The CDR3, as DNA: TGCGCCAGCAGCTTGGGGGGACAGGGCTACGAGCAGTACTTC. It is translated as CASSLGGQGYEQYF. Full variable domain (missing parts from reference TRBV5-1 and TRBJ2-7): KAGVTQTPRYLIKTRGQQVTLSCSPISGHRSVSWYQQTPGQGLQFLFEYFSETQRNKGNFPGRFSGRQFSNSRSEMNVSTLELGDSALYLCASSLGGQGYEQYFGPGTRLTVT.

V gene TRBV4-1 combines with J gene TRBJ2-3, with D possibly matching TRBD2 (6 bases). The ends were cut back, 4 bases at V and 4 bases at J, with 12 bases in the middle. CDR3 length: 14 residues. The germline gives CDR1 MGHRA, CDR2 YSYEKL. In nucleotides, the CDR3 is TGCGCCAGCAGCCCCGGGACTGGGGCAGATACGCAGTATTTT. It yields the protein CASSPGTGADTQYF.

This chain connects TRBV6-1 to TRBJ2-1, with 7 bases that match TRBD2. After removal of 0 bases from V and 8 bases from J, the junction contained 10 bases not matched to a gene. Germline V lookup: CDR1 MNHNS, CDR2 SASEGT. The CDR3 spans 16 residues. As DNA, the CDR3 is TGTGCCAGCAGTGAAGCCGGGGGAGGGCCTTCGGATGAGCAGTTCTTC. Its protein product is CASSEAGGGPSDEQFF.

V is TRBV5-1 and J is TRBJ2-2; D is ambiguous. This CDR3 spans 13 amino acids. Per germline, CDR1 SGHRS and CDR2 YFSETQ. The V end was cut by 1 base, the J end by 4 bases, with 5 bases between. CDR3 protein: CASSLSGTGELFF. The DNA of the CDR3 is TGCGCCAGCAGCTTGTCAGGCACCGGGGAGCTGTTTTTT. The whole variable domain, filled in from reference TRBV5-1 and TRBJ2-2, reads KAGVTQTPRYLIKTRGQQVTLSCSPISGHRSVSWYQQTPGQGLQFLFEYFSETQRNKGNFPGRFSGRQFSNSRSEMNVSTLELGDSALYLCASSLSGTGELFFGEGSRLTVL.

This sequence joins TRBV2 and TRBJ1-5; D remains ambiguous. CDR3 length: 15 amino acids. The V end was cut by 4 bases, the J end by 4 bases, with 14 bases between. The V gene's germline CDR1 is SNHLY and CDR2 FYNNEI. The CDR3 region has the DNA TGTGCCAGCAGTGGTCTGGACTTCCGAAATCAGCCCCAGCATTTT. It translates to CASSGLDFRNQPQHF.

The chain joins TRBV6-4 to TRBJ1-1, with D hard to call. This CDR3 comprises 13 residues. V shed 2 bases and J shed 1 base, with 5 bases lying between them. Germline lookup yields CDR1 MRHNA and CDR2 SNTAGT. The DNA for the CDR3 is TGTGCCAGCAGTGACGAGGGGAACACTGAAGCTTTCTTT. This translates into CASSDEGNTEAFF.

This rearrangement joins TRBV18 to TRBJ2-5; 7 bases are a match to TRBD2. Unmatched junction bases numbered 9, after V lost 3 bases and J lost 5 bases. The CDR3 length is 15 residues. Germline V lookup: CDR1 KGHSH, CDR2 LQKENI. The CDR3 is CASSPVAGVGETQYF. DNA of the CDR3: TGTGCCAGCTCACCTGTGGCGGGAGTCGGGGAGACCCAGTACTTC.

The chain carries TRBV7-2 and TRBJ2-5; TRBD2 matches at 9 bases. The ends lost 1 base at V and 11 bases at J; junction bases unmatched: 8. From germline, CDR1 is SGHTA and CDR2 FQGNSA. The CDR3 runs to 14 residues. The CDR3: CASSLGGRVWEQYF. Here the CDR3 DNA reads TGTGCCAGCAGCTTAGGCGGGAGGGTATGGGAGCAGTACTTC.

This chain links TRBV6-1 with TRBJ2-5, with TRBD2 identical over 10 bases. Germline lookup yields CDR1 MNHNS and CDR2 SASEGT. The CDR3 covers 16 residues. Trimming removed 1 base from V and 2 bases from J; junction bases left unmatched: 4. CDR3 sequence (DNA): TGTGCCAGCAGTGAAGGGGCTAGCGGGGGACAAGAGACCCAGTACTTC. Translation gives CASSEGASGGQETQYF.

CDR3 residues: CASSSRASGTDTQYF. The CDR3 nucleotides read TGTGCCAGCAGCAGTAGGGCTAGCGGCACAGATACGCAGTATTTT. The V gene is TRBV11-2, the J gene TRBJ2-3; D might be TRBD2 (6 bases). V was trimmed by 5 bases and J by 1 base, leaving 13 bases between them. The CDR3 runs to 15 residues. CDR1 is SGHAT and CDR2 is FQNNGV in the germline V gene.

The chain couples TRBV29-1 to TRBJ1-2; the match to TRBD1 covers 7 bases. Trimming cost V 4 bases and J 7 bases; bases outside gene matches: 9. Germline CDR1 is SQVTM and CDR2 is ANQGSEA. The CDR3 sequence is 13 residues long. The CDR3 here is CSVAGDRVFGYTF. The CDR3 DNA reads TGCAGCGTTGCGGGTGACAGGGTCTTTGGCTACACCTTC.

The rearrangement links TRBV5-6 to TRBJ2-3; D is unclear. Trimming took 1 base from V and 1 from J, leaving 10 bases between them. CDR3 size: 15 residues. The V gene's germline CDR1 is SGHDT and CDR2 YYEEEE. The CDR3 spells CASSLRLDGTDTQYF. As DNA, the CDR3 is TGTGCCAGCAGCTTGAGGCTAGACGGCACAGATACGCAGTATTTT.

V usage is TRBV5-4 and J usage is TRBJ2-1; TRBD2 matches 10 bases. This CDR3 comprises 15 residues. CDR1 is SGHNT, CDR2 YYREEE, per germline (reference sequence). The junction had 3 bases not matched to a gene; V was cut back by 3 bases and J by 3 bases. DNA of the CDR3: TGTGCCAGCAGCTCGACTAGCGGGTTCTACAATGAGCAGTTCTTC. Amino acid sequence: CASSSTSGFYNEQFF.

The chain recombines TRBV29-1 with TRBJ2-5; TRBD2 matches at 7 bases. Trimming at V came to 6 bases and at J to 5 bases, leaving 9 bases not matched to a gene. Germline CDR1 SQVTM, CDR2 ANQGSEA. The CDR3 length is 13 residues. The CDR3 nucleotides are TGCAGCGTCCTGATTACTAGCGACGAGACCCAGTACTTC. Its translation: CSVLITSDETQYF.

The sample holds one count of this clone. The chain combines TRBV19 with TRBJ1-1; no reliable D call. This CDR3 is 13 amino acids long. Germline V CDR1 and CDR2: LNHDA, SQIVND (reference sequence). The V end was cut by 10 bases, the J end by 4 bases, with 16 bases between. CDR3 residues: CATAQSGSTEAFF. CDR3 coding DNA: TGTGCCACCGCACAGTCCGGCTCCACTGAAGCTTTCTTT.